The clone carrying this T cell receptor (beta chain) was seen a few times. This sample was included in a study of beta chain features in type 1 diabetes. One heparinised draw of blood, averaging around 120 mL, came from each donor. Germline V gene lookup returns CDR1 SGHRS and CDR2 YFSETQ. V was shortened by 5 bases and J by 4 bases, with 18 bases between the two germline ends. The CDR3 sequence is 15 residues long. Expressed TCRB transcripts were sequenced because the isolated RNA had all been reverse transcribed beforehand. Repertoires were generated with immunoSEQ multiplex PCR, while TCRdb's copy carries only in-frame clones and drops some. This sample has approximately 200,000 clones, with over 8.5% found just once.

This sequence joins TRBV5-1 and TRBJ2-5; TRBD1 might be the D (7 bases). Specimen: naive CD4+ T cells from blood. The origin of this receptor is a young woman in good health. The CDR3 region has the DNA TGCGCCAGCAGGCCTACAGGGGAGGAACGAGAGACCCAGTACTTC. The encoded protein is CASRPTGEERETQYF. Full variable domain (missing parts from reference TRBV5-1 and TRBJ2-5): KAGVTQTPRYLIKTRGQQVTLSCSPISGHRSVSWYQQTPGQGLQFLFEYFSETQRNKGNFPGRFSGRQFSNSRSEMNVSTLELGDSALYLCASRPTGEERETQYFGPGTRLLVL.